The TCR beta chain under discussion was sequenced for a study of early T cells in non-severe SARS-CoV-2 infection. The overall study: Chains stayed unpaired after sequencing of bulk RNA from unsorted whole blood. Study-wide points: Anti-spike CD8 responses were favored by VDJdb matching, which missed private and CD4 specificities.

Trimming at V came to 5 bases and at J to 2 bases, leaving 11 bases not matched to a gene. Germline V gene data show CDR1 as MNHEY and CDR2 as SMNVEV (reference sequence). The CDR3 loop spans 16 amino acids. Only a few counts were recorded for this clonotype. Antigen: not known. Attachment of unique molecular identifiers was made to individual cDNA molecules. TCRdb itself ran the 5' RACE reads through MiXCR, one entry per CDR3 protein. The sample yields 35,000 to 50,000 distinct CDR3 sequences, around a quarter seen once. Sequences were derived from whole blood, sampled at baseline. This sequence originates from an adult who was a healthcare worker with PCR-confirmed SARS-CoV-2 infection or an uninfected control (not recorded which). The chain couples TRBV27 to TRBJ2-5; TRBD1 aligns across 7 bases. CDR3 DNA sequence: TGTGCCAGCAGTCCCTTTCTGGGCAGGGGGCAAGAGACCCAGTACTTC. Its protein is CASSPFLGRGQETQYF.